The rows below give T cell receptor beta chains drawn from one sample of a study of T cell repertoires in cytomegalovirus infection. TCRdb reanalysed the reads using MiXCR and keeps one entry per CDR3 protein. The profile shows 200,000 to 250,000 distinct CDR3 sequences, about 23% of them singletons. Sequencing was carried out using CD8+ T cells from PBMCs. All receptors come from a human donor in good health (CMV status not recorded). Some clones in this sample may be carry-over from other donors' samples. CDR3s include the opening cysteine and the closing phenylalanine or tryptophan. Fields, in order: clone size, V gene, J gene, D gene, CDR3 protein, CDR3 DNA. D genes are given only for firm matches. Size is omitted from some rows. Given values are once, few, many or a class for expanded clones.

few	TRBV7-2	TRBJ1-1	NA	CASSLRSNLQVNTEAFF	TGTGCCAGCAGCTTAAGATCAAATCTGCAGGTGAACACTGAAGCTTTCTTT
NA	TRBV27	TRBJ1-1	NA	CASRTRQEVNTEAFF	TGTGCCAGCAGAACCCGACAGGAGGTGAACACTGAAGCTTTCTTT
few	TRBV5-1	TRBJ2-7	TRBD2	CASSSSGGPYEQYF	TGCGCCAGCAGCTCTAGCGGGGGACCCTACGAGCAGTACTTC
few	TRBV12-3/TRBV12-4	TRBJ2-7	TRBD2	CASSIAGPTYEQYF	TGTGCCAGCAGTATAGCGGGCCCTACCTACGAGCAGTACTTC
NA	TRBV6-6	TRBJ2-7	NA	CASTNSIGRVPYEQYF	TGTGCCAGCACCAACTCAATCGGCAGGGTGCCCTACGAGCAGTACTTC
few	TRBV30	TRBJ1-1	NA	CAWSRVGTEAFF	TGTGCCTGGAGCAGGGTTGGAACTGAAGCTTTCTTT
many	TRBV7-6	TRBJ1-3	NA	CASSPEGTFSGNTIYF	TGTGCCAGCAGCCCAGAAGGGACATTCTCTGGAAACACCATATATTTT
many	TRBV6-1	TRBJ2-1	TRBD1	CASDRGPYNEQFF	TGTGCCAGTGACAGGGGACCCTACAATGAGCAGTTCTTC
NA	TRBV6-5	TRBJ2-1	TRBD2	CASQSGGVSRKHNEQFF	TGTGCCAGTCAGAGCGGGGGGGTCAGTCGCAAACACAATGAGCAGTTCTTC
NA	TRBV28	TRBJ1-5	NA	CASSDTGSNQPQHF	TGTGCCAGCAGTGACACAGGGAGCAATCAGCCCCAGCATTTT
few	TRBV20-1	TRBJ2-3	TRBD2	CSARASGGAYDTDTQYF	TGCAGTGCCCGGGCTAGCGGGGGGGCCTATGACACAGATACGCAGTATTTT
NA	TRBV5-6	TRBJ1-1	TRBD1	CASDGQGAMDTEAFF	TGTGCCAGCGACGGACAGGGGGCGATGGACACTGAAGCTTTCTTT
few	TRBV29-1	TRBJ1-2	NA	CSVEDSNGPRTF	TGCAGCGTTGAAGATTCGAACGGACCTCGCACCTTC
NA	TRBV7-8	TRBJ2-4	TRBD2	CASSLARLAGGSIYKNIQYF	TGTGCCAGCAGCTTAGCTAGACTAGCGGGGGGCTCTATCTACAAAAACATTCAGTACTTC
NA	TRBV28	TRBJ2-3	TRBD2	CASSTLYPTSERTDTQYF	TGTGCCAGCAGTACCCTCTATCCGACTAGCGAACGCACAGATACGCAGTATTTT
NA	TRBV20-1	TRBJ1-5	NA	CSATGVGLDQPQHF	TGCAGTGCTACCGGGGTGGGGCTTGATCAGCCCCAGCATTTT
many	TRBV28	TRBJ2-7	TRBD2	CASSLVLAGVTSYEQYF	TGTGCCAGCAGTTTAGTGCTAGCGGGGGTGACCTCCTACGAGCAGTACTTC
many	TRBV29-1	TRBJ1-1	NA	CSVATGGWLNTEAFF	TGCAGCGTTGCGACGGGGGGCTGGTTGAACACTGAAGCTTTCTTT
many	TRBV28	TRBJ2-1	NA	CASTPGLAAYNEQFF	TGTGCCAGCACCCCGGGGTTAGCGGCATACAATGAGCAGTTCTTC
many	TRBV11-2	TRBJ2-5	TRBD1	CASSLGTGVVETQYF	TGTGCCAGCAGCCTAGGGACAGGGGTTGTGGAGACCCAGTACTTC
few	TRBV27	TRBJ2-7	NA	CASSLSRPSSYEQYF	TGTGCCAGCAGTTTATCCAGGCCGAGCTCCTACGAGCAGTACTTC
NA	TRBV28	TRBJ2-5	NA	CASSLLGGKQETQYF	TGTGCCAGCAGTTTATTGGGGGGAAAACAAGAGACCCAGTACTTC
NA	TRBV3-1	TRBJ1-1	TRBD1	CASGGPGTGVTNTEAFF	TGTGCCAGCGGGGGTCCCGGGACAGGGGTTACGAACACTGAAGCTTTCTTT
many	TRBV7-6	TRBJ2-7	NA	CASSPTGAYEQYF	TGTGCCAGCAGCCCGACTGGAGCCTACGAGCAGTACTTC
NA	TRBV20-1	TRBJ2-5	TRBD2	CSARGAGGPQETQYF	TGCAGTGCTAGAGGAGCGGGGGGGCCCCAGGAGACCCAGTACTTC